This T cell receptor beta chain appears in the sequencing data of a study of shared clonotypes between healthy human individuals. CDR1 SGHTA and CDR2 FQGTGA come from the germline V gene. Deletions cut 5 bases from V and 2 bases from J, with 17 bases between. The CDR3 runs 16 residues. Study outcomes and limitations: Non-shared clonotypes had lower generation probabilities than clonotypes shared by all four sorted-subset donors.

With regard to this clone: The antigen remains undetermined.

TCRdb's copy holds only in-frame clones and misses some; the assay was immunoSEQ multiplex PCR. The data contain 950,000 to 1,100,000 clones, approximately 80% of them singletons. Sequencing was done on a sample of memory CD4+ T cells from PBMCs. The subset is: CD45RA-negative fraction. The clonotype originates from a man younger than 35 in good health. Some clones in this sample may be carry-over from other donors' samples. The rearrangement links TRBV7-3 to TRBJ2-3; no firm D call. This CDR3 is CASSARVGRNTDTQYF. Here the CDR3 DNA reads TGTGCCAGCAGCGCTCGCGTGGGCCGAAACACAGATACGCAGTATTTT.